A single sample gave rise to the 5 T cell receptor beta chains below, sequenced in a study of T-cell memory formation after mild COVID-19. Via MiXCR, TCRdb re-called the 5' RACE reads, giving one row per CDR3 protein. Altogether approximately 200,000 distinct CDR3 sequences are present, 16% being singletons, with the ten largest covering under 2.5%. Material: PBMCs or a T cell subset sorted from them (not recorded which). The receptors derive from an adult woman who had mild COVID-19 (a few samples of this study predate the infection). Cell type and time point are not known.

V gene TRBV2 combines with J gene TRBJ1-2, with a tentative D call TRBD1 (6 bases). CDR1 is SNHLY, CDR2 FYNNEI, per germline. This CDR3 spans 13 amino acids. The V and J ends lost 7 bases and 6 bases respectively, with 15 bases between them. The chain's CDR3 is CASKGQGFDGYTF. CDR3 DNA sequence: TGTGCCAGCAAGGGGCAGGGGTTCGATGGCTACACCTTC.

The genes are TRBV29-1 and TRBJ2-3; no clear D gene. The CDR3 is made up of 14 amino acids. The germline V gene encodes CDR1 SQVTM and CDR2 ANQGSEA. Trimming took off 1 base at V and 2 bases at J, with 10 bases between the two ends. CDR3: CSVEAPSLTDTQYF. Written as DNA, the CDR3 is TGCAGCGTTGAAGCCCCGAGTCTCACAGATACGCAGTATTTT.

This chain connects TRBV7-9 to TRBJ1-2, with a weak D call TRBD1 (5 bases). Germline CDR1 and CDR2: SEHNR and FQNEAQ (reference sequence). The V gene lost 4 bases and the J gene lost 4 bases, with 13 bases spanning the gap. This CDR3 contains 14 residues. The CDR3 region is CASSSVGVLYGYTF. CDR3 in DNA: TGTGCCAGCAGCTCAGTAGGGGTGCTCTATGGCTACACCTTC.

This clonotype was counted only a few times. CDR3 coding DNA: TGTGCCAGCAGCTTAGAGCCGACCACAGATACGCAGTATTTT. Residues: CASSLEPTTDTQYF. The chain couples TRBV7-9 to TRBJ2-3; no clear D gene. Trimming took off 1 base at V and 2 bases at J, with 7 bases between the two ends. CDR3 size: 14 residues. Germline V gives CDR1 SEHNR, CDR2 FQNEAQ (reference sequence).

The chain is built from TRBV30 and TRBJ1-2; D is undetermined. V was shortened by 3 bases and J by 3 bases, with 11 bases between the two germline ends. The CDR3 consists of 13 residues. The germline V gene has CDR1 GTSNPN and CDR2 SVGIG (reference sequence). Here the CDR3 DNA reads TGTGCCTGGAGCGCAACAGCGGACTATGGCTACACCTTC. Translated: CAWSATADYGYTF.